The clone carrying this TCR beta chain was seen only a few times. Its antigen is currently unknown. Molecular barcoding with unique molecular identifiers was used for the TCRbeta library. Each CDR3 protein gets one entry after TCRdb re-called the PCR reads with MiXCR. The sample records around 580,000 distinct CDR3 sequences, more than 20% being singletons. Trimming pared 1 base from V and 0 bases from J, leaving 10 bases between. Per germline, CDR1 MGHRA and CDR2 YSYEKL. The CDR3 is 16 amino acids. The data were taken from a study of T-cell reconstitution after alpha-beta-depleted transplantation in children. Study-wide findings and caveats: About two months after transplant, alpha-beta T cells reportedly came from several hundred expanded graft clones. At day 60, the high TCRbeta diversity found in some patients originated from recipient T cells and thymic progenitors that had survived. Most T-cell counts and diversity one year after the transplant came from T cells that were newly produced.

The specimen comprised PBMCs, mostly from graft donor cells, sampled 360 days after TCRalphabeta/CD19-depleted stem cell transplant. V gene TRBV4-1 combines with J gene TRBJ1-5; D remains ambiguous. The receptor was isolated from a boy younger than two who had a stem cell transplant for acute myeloid leukemia, so the T cells may come from the graft donor. The CDR3: CASSQVHPLSNQPQHF. CDR3 bases: TGCGCCAGCAGCCAAGTACACCCTCTTAGCAATCAGCCCCAGCATTTT.